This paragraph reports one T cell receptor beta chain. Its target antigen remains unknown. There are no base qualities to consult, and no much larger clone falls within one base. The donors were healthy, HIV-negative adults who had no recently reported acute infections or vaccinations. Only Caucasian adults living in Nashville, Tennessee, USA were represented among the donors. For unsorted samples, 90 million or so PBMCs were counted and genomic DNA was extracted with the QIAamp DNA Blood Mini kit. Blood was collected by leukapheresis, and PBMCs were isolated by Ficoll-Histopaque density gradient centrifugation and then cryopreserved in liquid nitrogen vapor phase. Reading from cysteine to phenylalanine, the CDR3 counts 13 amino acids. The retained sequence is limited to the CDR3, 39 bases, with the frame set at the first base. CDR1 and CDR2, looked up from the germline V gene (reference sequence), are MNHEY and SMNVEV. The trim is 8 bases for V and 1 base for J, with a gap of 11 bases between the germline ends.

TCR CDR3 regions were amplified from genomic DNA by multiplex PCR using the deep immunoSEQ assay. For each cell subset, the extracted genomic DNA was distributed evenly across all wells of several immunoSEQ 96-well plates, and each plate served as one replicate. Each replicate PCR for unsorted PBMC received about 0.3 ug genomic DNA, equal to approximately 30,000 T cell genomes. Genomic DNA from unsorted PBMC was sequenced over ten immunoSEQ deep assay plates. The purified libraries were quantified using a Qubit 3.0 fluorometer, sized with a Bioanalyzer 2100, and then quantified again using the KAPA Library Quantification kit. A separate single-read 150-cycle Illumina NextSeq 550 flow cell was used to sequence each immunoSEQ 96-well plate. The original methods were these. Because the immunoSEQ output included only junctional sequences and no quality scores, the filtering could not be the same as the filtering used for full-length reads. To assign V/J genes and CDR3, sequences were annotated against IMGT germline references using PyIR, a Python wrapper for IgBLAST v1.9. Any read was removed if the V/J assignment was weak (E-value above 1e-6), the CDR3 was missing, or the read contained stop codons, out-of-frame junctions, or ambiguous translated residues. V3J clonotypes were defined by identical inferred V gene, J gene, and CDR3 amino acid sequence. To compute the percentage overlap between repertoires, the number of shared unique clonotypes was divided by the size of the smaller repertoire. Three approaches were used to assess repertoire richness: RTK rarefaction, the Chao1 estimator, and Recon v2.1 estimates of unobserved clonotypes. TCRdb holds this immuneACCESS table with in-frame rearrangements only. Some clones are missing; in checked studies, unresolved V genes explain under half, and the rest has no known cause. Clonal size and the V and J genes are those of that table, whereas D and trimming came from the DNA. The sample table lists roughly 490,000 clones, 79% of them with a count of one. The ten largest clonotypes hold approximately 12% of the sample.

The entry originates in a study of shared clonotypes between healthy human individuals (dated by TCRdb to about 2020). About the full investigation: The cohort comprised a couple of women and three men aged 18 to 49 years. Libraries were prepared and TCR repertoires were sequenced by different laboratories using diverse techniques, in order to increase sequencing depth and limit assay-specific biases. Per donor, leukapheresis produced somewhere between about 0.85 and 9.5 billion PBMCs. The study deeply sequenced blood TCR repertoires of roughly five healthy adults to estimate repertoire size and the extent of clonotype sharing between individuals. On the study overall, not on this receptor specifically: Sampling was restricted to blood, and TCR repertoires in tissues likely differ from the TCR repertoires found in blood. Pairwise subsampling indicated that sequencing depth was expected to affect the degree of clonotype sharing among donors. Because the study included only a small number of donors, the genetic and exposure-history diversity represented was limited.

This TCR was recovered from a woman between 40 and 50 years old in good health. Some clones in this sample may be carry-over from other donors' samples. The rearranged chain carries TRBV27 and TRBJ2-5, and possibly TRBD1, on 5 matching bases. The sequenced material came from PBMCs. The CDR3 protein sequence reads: CASLGPGQETQYF. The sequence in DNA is TGTGCCAGCCTGGGGCCCGGCCAAGAGACCCAGTACTTC.